This T cell receptor (beta chain) comes out of a study of cytomegalovirus exposure and HLA in healthy donors. Study outcomes and limitations: Later work found that TCR association rates differed between HLA loci; DRB1 had the most and HLA-C the fewest.

PCR used 60 Vbeta primers and 13 Jbeta primers. Produced via immunoSEQ multiplex PCR; TCRdb's table is partial and in-frame only. The table includes 130,000 or so clones, roughly four fifths detected once. Comments on this clone: Antigen unknown.

The V segment lost 5 bases and the J segment 9 bases; nucleotides outside the gene matches: 24. The CDR3 loop spans 19 amino acids. CDR1 and CDR2 from the germline V gene are SGHAT and FQNNGV. The receptor was derived from a man aged 40-49 years in good health and CMV-seronegative. The sequenced sample was PBMCs. The chain uses TRBV11-2 and TRBJ2-4, with 8 bases that match TRBD1. In nucleotides, the CDR3 is TGTGCCAGCAGCGGACCAGGGGGCGCTTTAGGGACCGTTCTTGGCATTCAGTACTTC. Its translation: CASSGPGGALGTVLGIQYF.